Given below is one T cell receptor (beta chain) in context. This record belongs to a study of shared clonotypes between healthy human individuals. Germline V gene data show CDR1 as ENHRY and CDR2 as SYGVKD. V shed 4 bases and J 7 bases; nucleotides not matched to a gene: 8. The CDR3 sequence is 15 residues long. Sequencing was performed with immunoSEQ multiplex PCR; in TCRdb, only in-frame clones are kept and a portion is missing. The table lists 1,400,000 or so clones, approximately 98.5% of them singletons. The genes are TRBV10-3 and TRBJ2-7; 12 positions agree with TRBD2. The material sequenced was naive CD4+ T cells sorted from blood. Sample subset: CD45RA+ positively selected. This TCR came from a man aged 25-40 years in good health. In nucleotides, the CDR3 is TGTGCCATCAGTGCTTCACTAGCGGGAGGACATGAGCAGTACTTC. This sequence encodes CAISASLAGGHEQYF.